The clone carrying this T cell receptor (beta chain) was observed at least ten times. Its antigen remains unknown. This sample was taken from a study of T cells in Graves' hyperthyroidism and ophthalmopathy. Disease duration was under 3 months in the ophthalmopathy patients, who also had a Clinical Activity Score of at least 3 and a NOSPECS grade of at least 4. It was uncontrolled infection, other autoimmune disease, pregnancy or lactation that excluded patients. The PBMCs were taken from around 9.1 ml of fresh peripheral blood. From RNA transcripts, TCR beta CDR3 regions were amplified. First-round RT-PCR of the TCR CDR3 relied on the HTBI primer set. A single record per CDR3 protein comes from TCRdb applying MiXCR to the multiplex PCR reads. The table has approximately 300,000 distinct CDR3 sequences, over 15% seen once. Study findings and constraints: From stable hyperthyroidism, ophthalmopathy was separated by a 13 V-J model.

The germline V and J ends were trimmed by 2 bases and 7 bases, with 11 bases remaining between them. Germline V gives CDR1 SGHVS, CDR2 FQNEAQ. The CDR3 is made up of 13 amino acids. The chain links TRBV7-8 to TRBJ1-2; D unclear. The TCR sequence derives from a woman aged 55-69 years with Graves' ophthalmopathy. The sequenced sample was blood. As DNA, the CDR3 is TGTGCCAGCAGCTTAAACACGGGCAGTGGCTACACCTTC. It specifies CASSLNTGSGYTF.